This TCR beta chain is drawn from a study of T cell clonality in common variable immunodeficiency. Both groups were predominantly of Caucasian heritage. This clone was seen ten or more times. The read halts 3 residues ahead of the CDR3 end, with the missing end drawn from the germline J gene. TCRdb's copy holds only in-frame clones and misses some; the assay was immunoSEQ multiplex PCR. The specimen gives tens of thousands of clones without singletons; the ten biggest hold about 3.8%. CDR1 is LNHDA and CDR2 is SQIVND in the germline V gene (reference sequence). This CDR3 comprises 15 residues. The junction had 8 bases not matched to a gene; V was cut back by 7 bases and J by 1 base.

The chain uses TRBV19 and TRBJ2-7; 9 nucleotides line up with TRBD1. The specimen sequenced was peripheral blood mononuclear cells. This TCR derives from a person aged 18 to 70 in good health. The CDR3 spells CASKFGTGLSYEQYF. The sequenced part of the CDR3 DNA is TGTGCCAGTAAATTTGGGACAGGGCTGTCCTACGAG.